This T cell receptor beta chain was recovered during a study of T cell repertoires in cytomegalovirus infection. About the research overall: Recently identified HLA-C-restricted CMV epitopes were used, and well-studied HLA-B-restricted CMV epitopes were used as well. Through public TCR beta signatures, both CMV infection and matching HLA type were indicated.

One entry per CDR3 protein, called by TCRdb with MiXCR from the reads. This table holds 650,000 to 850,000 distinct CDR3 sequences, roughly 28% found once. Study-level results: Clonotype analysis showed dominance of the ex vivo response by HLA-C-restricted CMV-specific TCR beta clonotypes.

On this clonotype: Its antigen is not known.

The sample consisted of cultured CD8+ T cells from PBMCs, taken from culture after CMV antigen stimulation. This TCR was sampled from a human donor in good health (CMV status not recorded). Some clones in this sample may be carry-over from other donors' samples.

The CDR3 region has the DNA TGTGCCAGCACTGGGACCCTGAGCTCCTACAATGAGCAGTTCTTC. Residues: CASTGTLSSYNEQFF. V usage is TRBV6-2 or TRBV6-3 and J usage is TRBJ2-1; either TRBD1 or TRBD2 may fit D (5 bases each). This CDR3 spans 15 amino acids. CDR1 is MNHEY, CDR2 SVGEGT, per germline. With 7 bases removed from V and 0 bases from J, the gap between germline ends came to 13 bases.